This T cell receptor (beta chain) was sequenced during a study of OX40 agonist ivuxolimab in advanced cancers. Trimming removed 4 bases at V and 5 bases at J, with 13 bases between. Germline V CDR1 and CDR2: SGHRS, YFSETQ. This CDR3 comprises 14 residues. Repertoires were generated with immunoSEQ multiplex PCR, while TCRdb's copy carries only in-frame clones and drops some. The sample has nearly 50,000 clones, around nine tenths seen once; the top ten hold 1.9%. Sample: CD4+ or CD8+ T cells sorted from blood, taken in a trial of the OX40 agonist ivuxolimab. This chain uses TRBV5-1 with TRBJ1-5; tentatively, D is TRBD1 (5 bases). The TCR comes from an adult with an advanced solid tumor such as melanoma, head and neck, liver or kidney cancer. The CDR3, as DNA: TGCGCCAGCAGCGGGACTGGGGTTTATCAGCCCCAGCATTTT. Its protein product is CASSGTGVYQPQHF.